This entry lists 28 T cell receptor beta chains sequenced from one sample in a study of T cell responses to AZD1222 COVID-19 vaccine (dated by TCRdb to the early 2020s). The library was generated by the immunoSEQ multiplex PCR assay. TCRdb holds this immuneACCESS table with in-frame rearrangements only. Some clones are missing; in checked studies, unresolved V genes explain under half, and the rest has no known cause. Counted in this sample were 100,000 or so clones; just over 90% of them appeared once. The leading ten clones occupy 4.5% of the sample. Interpreted using the paper, the time point label stands for: baseline before first vaccination. The sequences come from peripheral blood, collected on day 0 of AZD1222 vaccination. These receptors came from an adult in good health.

The chain links TRBV7-2 to TRBJ1-1; unclear D gene. The CDR3 has 13 residues. Germline values: CDR1 SGHTA, CDR2 FQGNSA. V shed 5 bases and J shed 5 bases, with 12 bases lying between them. CDR3 region: CASSPRGGTEAFF. Here the CDR3 DNA reads TGTGCCAGCAGCCCCCGAGGTGGGACTGAAGCTTTCTTT.

V gene TRBV14 combines with J gene TRBJ1-2, with 9 bases lining up with TRBD1. In germline, CDR1 is SGHDN, CDR2 FVKESK. V shed 1 base and J 5 bases; nucleotides not matched to a gene: 2. CDR3 size: 14 residues. CDR3 loop: CASSQVGQGYGYTF. CDR3 DNA: TGTGCCAGCAGCCAAGTCGGACAGGGGTATGGCTACACCTTC. Filled out from reference TRBV14 and TRBJ1-2, the complete variable domain reads EAGVTQFPSHSVIEKGQTVTLRCDPISGHDNLYWYRRVMGKEIKFLLHFVKESKQDESGMPNNRFLAERTGGTYSTLKVQPAELEDSGVYFCASSQVGQGYGYTFGSGTRLTVV.

CDR3 loop: CASSYGPTYEQYF. Written as DNA, the CDR3 is TGTGCCAGCAGCTACGGACCTACCTACGAGCAGTACTTC. J is TRBJ2-7 and V is TRBV7-9; D is undetermined. CDR3 size: 13 residues. Trimming pared 4 bases from V and 2 bases from J, leaving 9 bases between. Germline V CDR1 and CDR2: SEHNR, FQNEAQ (reference sequence).

This chain uses TRBV19 with TRBJ1-5; 7 bases fit TRBD1. Germline V CDR1 and CDR2: LNHDA, SQIVND (reference sequence). The CDR3 consists of 17 residues. The J segment lost 7 bases and the V segment lost 7 bases, leaving 19 bases of the junction unmatched. The DNA for the CDR3 is TGTGCCAGTACCGGGACTCCGGACAGGAGGGTAGCACAGCCCCAGCATTTT. It translates to CASTGTPDRRVAQPQHF.

The V call is TRBV6-5, the J call TRBJ1-2, with D possibly being TRBD1 (6 bases). This CDR3 has 15 residues. CDR1 MNHEY and CDR2 SVGAGI come from the germline V gene. V shed 6 bases and J shed 4 bases, with 18 bases lying between them. The CDR3 DNA follows: TGTGCCAGCAGCGCAGAGGGACATTCTGCCTATGGCTACACCTTC. It encodes CASSAEGHSAYGYTF.

In DNA form, the CDR3 reads TGTGCCAGCAGCTCACCAGACAGGGTTGATACGCAGTATTTT. Protein sequence: CASSSPDRVDTQYF. The chain couples TRBV7-3 to TRBJ2-3, with 7 positions matching TRBD1. Germline lookup yields CDR1 SGHTA and CDR2 FQGTGA. The CDR3 contains 14 residues. Germline trimming cut 4 bases from V and 6 bases from J; bases unmatched to any gene: 7.

The gene calls are TRBV3-1 (or the pseudogene TRBV3-2) and TRBJ2-5; 9 bases fit TRBD2. Trimming took 1 base from V and 4 from J; bases not matched to a gene: 10. The CDR3 loop spans 17 amino acids. From germline, CDR1 is LGHDT and CDR2 YNNKEL (reference sequence). CDR3 coding DNA: TGTGCCAGCAGCCAAGGGCATAGCGGGGGCGGGTCAGAGACCCAGTACTTC. This codes for CASSQGHSGGGSETQYF.

About this clone: Other DNA sequences in the sample encode the same CDR3. The chain recombines TRBV6-5 with TRBJ1-5; 7 bases are shared with TRBD1. This CDR3 has 13 amino acids. In germline, CDR1 is MNHEY, CDR2 SVGAGI. V trimming: 5 bases; J trimming: 4 bases; junction bases outside the gene matches: 2. The CDR3 DNA reads as TGTGCCAGCAGTCAGGGGGTAAATCAGCCCCAGCATTTT. This translates into CASSQGVNQPQHF.

Remarks on this clone: At one of its ends the junction is not consistent with the germline gene, which may arise from a read error. The rearrangement links TRBV6-1 to TRBJ2-5; D remains unclear. The CDR3 is 11 residues long. Germline V CDR1 and CDR2: MNHNS, SASEGT. CDR3 sequence reads: CASSYQETQYF. The CDR3 DNA is TGTGCCAGCAGTTACCAGGAGACCCAGTACTTC.

The chain uses TRBV7-9 and TRBJ2-3; D might be TRBD2 (6 bases). The CDR3 runs 17 residues. Germline V lookup: CDR1 SEHNR, CDR2 FQNEAQ (reference sequence). V was cut by 1 base and J by 2 bases, with 16 bases left in between. The CDR3 sequence: CASSLVLGDSTTDTQYF. CDR3 DNA sequence: TGTGCCAGCAGCTTAGTGTTGGGGGACTCGACCACAGATACGCAGTATTTT.

The V gene is TRBV16, the J gene TRBJ2-1, with D possibly being TRBD2 (7 bases). Deletions cut 4 bases from V and 8 bases from J, with 24 bases between. The CDR3 runs 17 residues. Per germline, CDR1 KGHSY and CDR2 FQNENV. The CDR3 protein is CASSPLGGGPGSDEQFF. The CDR3, as DNA: TGTGCCAGCAGCCCACTAGGGGGGGGCCCCGGCAGCGATGAGCAGTTCTTC.

The chain has TRBV6-6 and TRBJ2-7, with D possibly being TRBD1 or TRBD2 (6 bases each). CDR1 is MNHNY, CDR2 SVGAGI, per germline (reference sequence). V lost 4 bases to trimming and J lost 4 bases, with 14 bases between them. This CDR3 is 14 amino acids long. CDR3 sequence (DNA): TGTGCCAGCAGTTTGCCCGGGGGCACTTACGAGCAGTACTTC. Its translation is CASSLPGGTYEQYF.

The chain joins TRBV15 to TRBJ1-3, with D possibly TRBD1 on 5 matching bases. V lost 3 bases to trimming and J lost 2 bases, with 11 bases between them. This CDR3 comprises 15 residues. Germline values: CDR1 LNHNV, CDR2 YYDKDF (reference sequence). CDR3 sequence: CATSRTDSPGNTIYF. In nucleotides, the CDR3 is TGTGCCACCAGCAGGACCGACAGCCCTGGAAACACCATATATTTT.

CDR3 in amino acids: CASSSGAGTGELFF. In DNA, the CDR3 is TGTGCCAGCAGCTCCGGGGCGGGAACCGGGGAGCTGTTTTTT. This chain uses TRBV4-2 with TRBJ2-2; D may be TRBD2 (6 bases). Germline V lookup: CDR1 LGHNA, CDR2 YNFKEQ. The CDR3 is made up of 14 amino acids. V gave up 5 bases and J gave up 5 bases, with 12 bases separating them.

This clone showed up just a few times. This chain connects TRBV27 to TRBJ1-1, with no clear D. The germline CDR1 and CDR2 sequences are MNHEY and SMNVEV (reference sequence). This CDR3 comprises 11 residues. The V and J ends lost 9 bases and 0 bases respectively, with 5 bases between them. The CDR3 here is CARGLNTEAFF. For the CDR3, the DNA is TGTGCCAGAGGGTTGAACACTGAAGCTTTCTTT.

The sample holds a few counts of this clone. This chain uses TRBV2 with TRBJ2-7; 10 nucleotides match TRBD1. Germline V gene data show CDR1 as SNHLY and CDR2 as FYNNEI. V was pared by 8 bases and J by 7 bases, with 8 bases of the junction left unmatched. CDR3 length: 13 residues. DNA of the CDR3: TGTGCCAGCCTTCGGACAGGGGGTCGGGAGCAGTACTTC. Its translation: CASLRTGGREQYF.

This sequence joins TRBV19 and TRBJ1-5; 7 nucleotides align to TRBD1. The germline V gene encodes CDR1 LNHDA and CDR2 SQIVND (reference sequence). V shed 3 bases and J 5 bases; nucleotides not matched to a gene: 7. This CDR3 comprises 15 residues. CDR3 amino acids: CASSIRDSKDQPQHF. CDR3 sequence (DNA): TGTGCCAGTAGTATCCGGGACAGTAAGGATCAGCCCCAGCATTTT.

The chain combines TRBV7-2 with TRBJ2-7; no reliable D call. V lost 2 bases to trimming and J lost 5 bases, with 16 bases between them. Per germline, CDR1 SGHTA and CDR2 FQGNSA. This CDR3 has 15 residues. CDR3 coding DNA: TGTGCCAGCAGCTTAATTTGGGATGCCGTTAACGAGCAGTACTTC. It specifies CASSLIWDAVNEQYF.

This chain joins TRBV7-9 and TRBJ2-4, with a tentative D call TRBD1 (6 bases). V was cut by 7 bases and J by 1 base, with 11 bases left in between. From germline, CDR1 is SEHNR and CDR2 FQNEAQ (reference sequence). The CDR3 totals 14 residues. The CDR3 DNA reads as TGTGCCAGCACGGACAGTGGGGCCAAAAACATTCAGTACTTC. This gives the protein CASTDSGAKNIQYF.

V is TRBV6-1 and J is TRBJ1-4; no clear D gene. The V end lost 1 base, the J end lost 0 bases, and 9 bases lay between the germline ends. The germline V gene has CDR1 MNHNS and CDR2 SASEGT. The length of the CDR3 is 16 residues. The DNA of the CDR3 is TGTGCCAGCAGTGAAGGTCGCACCGCAACTAATGAAAAACTGTTTTTT. It yields the protein CASSEGRTATNEKLFF.

This sequence joins TRBV27 and TRBJ1-2; D not certain. The CDR3 is 14 amino acids. V shed 3 bases and J shed 4 bases, with 12 bases lying between them. Germline V gives CDR1 MNHEY, CDR2 SMNVEV (reference sequence). CDR3 coding DNA: TGTGCCAGCAGTTTCGCCAGGACGGCCTATGGCTACACCTTC. Translated, it gives CASSFARTAYGYTF.

The CDR3 DNA is TGTGCCAGCAGCTTACAGGGGGTCGGAAACACCATATATTTT. This sequence encodes CASSLQGVGNTIYF. The V call is TRBV7-2, the J call TRBJ1-3; TRBD1 matches at 7 bases. The CDR3 sequence is 14 residues long. Germline V gene data show CDR1 as SGHTA and CDR2 as FQGNSA. V was clipped by 2 bases and J by 4 bases; unmatched bases: 2. The whole variable domain, remainder taken from reference TRBV7-2 and TRBJ1-3, is GAGVSQSPSNKVTEKGKDVELRCDPISGHTALYWYRQSLGQGLEFLIYFQGNSAPDKSGLPSDRFSAERTGGSVSTLTIQRTQQEDSAVYLCASSLQGVGNTIYFGEGSWLTVV.

J is TRBJ1-6 and V is TRBV6-6; D perhaps matches TRBD1 (6 bases). Germline V CDR1 and CDR2: MNHNY, SVGAGI (reference sequence). The CDR3 has 13 amino acids. Trimming took off 5 bases at V and 12 bases at J, with 14 bases between the two ends. CDR3: CASSRTGGGPLHF. CDR3 nucleotides: TGTGCCAGCAGTCGAACGGGGGGCGGACCCCTCCACTTT.

This clone appeared once. V usage is TRBV5-1 and J usage is TRBJ1-6; 7 positions agree with TRBD1. Trimming cost V 7 bases and J 10 bases; bases outside gene matches: 8. The CDR3 has 13 residues. The germline V gene encodes CDR1 SGHRS and CDR2 YFSETQ. The CDR3 reads CASRQGEVSPLHF. Written as DNA, the CDR3 is TGCGCCAGCCGACAGGGAGAGGTCTCACCCCTCCACTTT.

This chain links TRBV6-1 with TRBJ2-7, with D possibly being TRBD1 (6 bases). The V gene's germline CDR1 is MNHNS and CDR2 SASEGT. This CDR3 is built from 15 residues. The ends were cut back, 3 bases at V and 2 bases at J, with 14 bases in the middle. The chain's CDR3 is CASSESWDTAYEQYF. The CDR3 nucleotides are TGTGCCAGCAGTGAGAGTTGGGACACCGCCTACGAGCAGTACTTC.

CDR3 in amino acids: CSVLNRGMNTEAFF. The CDR3 nucleotides read TGCAGCGTCCTAAACAGGGGGATGAACACTGAAGCTTTCTTT. J is TRBJ1-1 and V is TRBV29-1; TRBD1 aligns across 8 bases. From germline, CDR1 is SQVTM and CDR2 ANQGSEA. Losses at the gene ends were 6 bases for V and 0 bases for J; bases not matched to a gene: 6. The CDR3 covers 14 residues.

The chain links TRBV27 to TRBJ1-6; D ambiguous. There are 20 residues in the CDR3. Trimming cost V 2 bases and J 0 bases, with 20 bases left between them. Germline V lookup: CDR1 MNHEY, CDR2 SMNVEV (reference sequence). This chain's CDR3 is CASSLIIIQKGSSYNSPLHF. As DNA, the CDR3 is TGTGCCAGCAGTTTAATTATCATCCAAAAAGGGAGCTCCTATAATTCACCCCTCCACTTT.

This clone was counted a single time. The chain couples TRBV14 to TRBJ2-7, with TRBD1 identical over 7 bases. V was pared by 4 bases and J by 3 bases, with 9 bases of the junction left unmatched. This CDR3 has 15 residues. The germline gives CDR1 SGHDN, CDR2 FVKESK. Here the CDR3 reads CASSPRNRGVYEQYF. The DNA of the CDR3 is TGTGCCAGCAGCCCCCGAAACAGGGGAGTCTACGAGCAGTACTTC.